This T cell receptor beta chain was profiled in a study of T cells in Graves' hyperthyroidism and ophthalmopathy. In this sample, this clonotype turned up many times. First hyperthyroidism diagnosis is when the blood sample was obtained, before any ophthalmopathy symptoms. Germline CDR1 reads SGHAT; CDR2 reads FQNNGV. This CDR3 region has 14 residues. Trimming removed 5 bases at V and 6 bases at J, with 17 bases between. TCR beta CDR3 region amplification was performed from RNA transcripts. TCR CDR3 regions were first amplified by RT-PCR with HTBI primers. TCRdb reprocessed the multiplex PCR reads via MiXCR and lists one record per CDR3 protein. The profile shows nearly 600,000 distinct CDR3 sequences, roughly 13% of them singletons.

The specimen was blood. The clonotype originates from a woman in her 30s with Graves' hyperthyroidism that later progressed to Graves' ophthalmopathy. The J gene is TRBJ2-7, the V gene TRBV11-2; TRBD2 might be the D (6 bases). The CDR3 loop is CASSPRGRAGEQYF. The CDR3 bases are TGTGCCAGCAGCCCTCGTGGGCGAGCGGGCGAGCAGTACTTC.